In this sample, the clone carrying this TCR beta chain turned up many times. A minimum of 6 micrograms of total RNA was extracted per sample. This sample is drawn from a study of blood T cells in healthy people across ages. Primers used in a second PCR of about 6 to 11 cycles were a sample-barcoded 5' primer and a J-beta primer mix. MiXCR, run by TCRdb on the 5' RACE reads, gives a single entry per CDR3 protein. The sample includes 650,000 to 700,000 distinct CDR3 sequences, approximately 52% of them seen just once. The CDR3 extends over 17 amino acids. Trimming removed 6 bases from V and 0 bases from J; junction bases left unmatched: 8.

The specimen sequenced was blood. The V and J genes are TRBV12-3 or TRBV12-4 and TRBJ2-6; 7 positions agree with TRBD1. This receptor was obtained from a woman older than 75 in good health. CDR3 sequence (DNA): TGTGCCAGCAGCCTCTCGAGGACAGGCTCTGGGGCCAACGTCCTGACTTTC. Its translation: CASSLSRTGSGANVLTF.